The clone carrying this TCR beta chain was seen a handful of times. Its specificity is unknown. The data originate from a study of T cell repertoires in cytomegalovirus infection. As for the study in general: It was the public TCR beta signatures that indicated both CMV infection and matching HLA type. Overall study results and limits: The ex vivo response was dominated by HLA-C-restricted CMV-specific TCR beta clonotypes. The cumulative frequency of public TCR beta families distinguished individuals who carried CMV together with the relevant HLA.

The CDR3 runs to 13 residues. Trimming took 4 bases from V and 7 from J, leaving 8 bases between them. Germline CDR1 and CDR2: LGHNA and YNFKEQ. A single record per CDR3 protein comes from TCRdb applying MiXCR to the reads. The data hold roughly 130,000 distinct CDR3 sequences, with approximately 9.2% observed a single time. The material sequenced was PBMCs. This chain links TRBV4-2 with TRBJ1-6; D not resolved. This clonotype was obtained from a human donor in good health (CMV status not recorded). Some clones in this sample may be carry-over from other donors' samples. CDR3 protein: CASSPNLNSPLHF. CDR3 DNA sequence: TGTGCCAGCAGCCCCAACTTGAATTCACCCCTCCACTTT.